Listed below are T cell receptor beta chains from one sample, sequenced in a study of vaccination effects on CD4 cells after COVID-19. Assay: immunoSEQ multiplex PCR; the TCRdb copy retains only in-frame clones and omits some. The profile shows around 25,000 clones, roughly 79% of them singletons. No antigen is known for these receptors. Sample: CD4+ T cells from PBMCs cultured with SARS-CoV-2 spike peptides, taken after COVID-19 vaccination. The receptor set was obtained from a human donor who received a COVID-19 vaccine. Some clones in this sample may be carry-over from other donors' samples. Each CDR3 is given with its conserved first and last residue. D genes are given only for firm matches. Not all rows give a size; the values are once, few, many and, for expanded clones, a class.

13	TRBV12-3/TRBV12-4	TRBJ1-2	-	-	TGTGCCAGCAGTTTTCCAGCATACTATGGCTACACCTTC	CASSFPAYYGYTF
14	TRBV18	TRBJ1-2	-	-	TGTGCCAGCTCACCAGCCCAGCAAATATATGGCTACACCTTC	CASSPAQQIYGYTF
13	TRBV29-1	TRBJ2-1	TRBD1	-	TGCAGCGTTGGGACAGGGTCCTACAATGAGCAGTTCTTC	CSVGTGSYNEQFF
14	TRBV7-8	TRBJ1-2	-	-	TGTGCCAGCAGCTTAGTATCCAGGGACGATGGCTACACCTTC	CASSLVSRDDGYTF
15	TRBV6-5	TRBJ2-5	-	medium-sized	TGTGCCAGCAGTTACTTGAGCGCGGGTAGAGAGACCCAGTACTTC	CASSYLSAGRETQYF
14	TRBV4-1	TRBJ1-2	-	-	TGCGCCAGCAGCCAACTTGGCAGGCCTTATGGCTACACCTTC	CASSQLGRPYGYTF
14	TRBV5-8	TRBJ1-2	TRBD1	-	TGTGCCAGCAGCTTGGGGGGACAGGGGATCGGCTACACCTTC	CASSLGGQGIGYTF
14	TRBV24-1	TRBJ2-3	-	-	TGTGCCACCAGTGATTTCCGGGGGACAGATACGCAGTATTTT	CATSDFRGTDTQYF
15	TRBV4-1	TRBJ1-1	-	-	TGCGCCAGCCAAGTCTCCGGGACGGTGAACACTGAAGCTTTCTTT	CASQVSGTVNTEAFF
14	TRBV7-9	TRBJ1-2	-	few	TGTGCCAGCAGCTTCCCAGGGATTAACTATGGCTACACCTTC	CASSFPGINYGYTF
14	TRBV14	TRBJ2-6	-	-	TGTGCCAGCAGCCCAAGCTCTGGGGCCAACGTCCTGACTTTC	CASSPSSGANVLTF
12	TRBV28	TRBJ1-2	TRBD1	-	TGTGCCAGCAGTTCCCAGGGGGACGGCTACACCTTC	CASSSQGDGYTF
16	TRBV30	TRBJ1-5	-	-	TGTGCCTGGAGTGGATCCGGGACCCGGATTAATCAGCCCCAGCATTTT	CAWSGSGTRINQPQHF
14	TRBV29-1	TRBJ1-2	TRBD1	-	TGCAGCGCCCAAACCACACAGAACAGGGGAGGCTACACCTTC	CSAQTTQNRGGYTF
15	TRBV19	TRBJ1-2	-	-	TGTGCCAGTAGTATCCTACGGACCCCTAACTATGGCTACACCTTC	CASSILRTPNYGYTF
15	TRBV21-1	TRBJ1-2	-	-	TGTGCCAGCAGCAAAGGGGGGACAGCTAACTATGGCTACACCTTC	CASSKGGTANYGYTF
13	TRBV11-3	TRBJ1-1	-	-	TGTGCCAGCAGCTTAGTTAGGAACACTGAAGCTTTCTTT	CASSLVRNTEAFF
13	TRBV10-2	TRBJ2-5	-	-	TGCGCCAGCAGAGTTAGCGGACAAGAGACCCAGTACTTC	CASRVSGQETQYF
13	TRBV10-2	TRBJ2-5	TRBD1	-	TGCGCCAGCAGTAGACAGGGGAAAGAGACCCAGTACTTC	CASSRQGKETQYF
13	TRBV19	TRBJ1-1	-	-	TGTGCCACCAACTCAGGGCCGAACACTGAAGCTTTCTTT	CATNSGPNTEAFF
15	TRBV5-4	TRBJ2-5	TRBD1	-	TGTGCCAGCAGCCGAGCGACAGGGGTTCAAGAGACCCAGTACTTC	CASSRATGVQETQYF
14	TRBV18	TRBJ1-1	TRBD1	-	TGTGCCAGCTCACCAGGGACAGCAGGCGCTGAAGCTTTCTTT	CASSPGTAGAEAFF
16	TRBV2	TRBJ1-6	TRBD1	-	TGTGCCAGCAGTGAAGCTGGACAGGGAAATAATTCACCCCTCCACTTT	CASSEAGQGNNSPLHF
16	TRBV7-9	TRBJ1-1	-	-	TGTGCCAGCAGCTTAGCAGGCGGGGCAGGGAACACTGAAGCTTTCTTT	CASSLAGGAGNTEAFF
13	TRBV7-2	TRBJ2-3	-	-	TGTGCCAGCAGCCCTTATGAGGCAGATACGCAGTATTTT	CASSPYEADTQYF
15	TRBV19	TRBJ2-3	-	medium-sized	TGTGCCAGTAGTATGAAGGAGGGGGGCTCAGATACGCAGTATTTT	CASSMKEGGSDTQYF
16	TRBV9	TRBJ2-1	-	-	TGTGCCAGCAACCCACAGGGGGGGGCCTCCTACAATGAGCAGTTCTTC	CASNPQGGASYNEQFF
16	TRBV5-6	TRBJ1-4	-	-	TGTGCCAGCAGCCGCGGTAGAGGTGCAACTAATGAAAAACTGTTTTTT	CASSRGRGATNEKLFF
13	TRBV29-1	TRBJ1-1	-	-	TGCAGCGCCCGTCCAGGGTTCGGAACTGAAGCTTTCTTT	CSARPGFGTEAFF
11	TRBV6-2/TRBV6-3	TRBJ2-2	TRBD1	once	TGTGCCAGCAGTTCCAGGGGGAGGCTGTTTTTT	CASSSRGRLFF
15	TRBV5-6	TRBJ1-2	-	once	TGTGCCAGCAGCCGCAGGGAGGGGCTCGGCTATGGCTACACCTTC	CASSRREGLGYGYTF
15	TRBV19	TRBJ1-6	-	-	TGTGCCAGTAGTATGGAGAGCTCCTATAATTCACCCCTCCACTTT	CASSMESSYNSPLHF
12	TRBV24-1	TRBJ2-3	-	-	TGTGCCACCAGTGACTTCACAGATACGCAGTATTTT	CATSDFTDTQYF
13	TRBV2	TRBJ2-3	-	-	TGTGCCAGCAGTGTGGGATTCGCAGATACGCAGTATTTT	CASSVGFADTQYF
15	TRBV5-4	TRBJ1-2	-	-	TGTGCCAGCAGCTTAACCCGGGGGCTAATGTCTGGCTACACCTTC	CASSLTRGLMSGYTF
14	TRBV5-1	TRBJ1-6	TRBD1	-	TGCGCCAGCAGCTTGGGACAGGGGTTTTCACCCCTCCACTTT	CASSLGQGFSPLHF
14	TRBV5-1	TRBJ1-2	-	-	TGCGCCAGCAGCGATCCGGGGACGCCCTATGGCTACACCTTC	CASSDPGTPYGYTF
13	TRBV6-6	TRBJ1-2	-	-	TGTGCCAGCAGTCCGACCCCTAACTATGGCTACACCTTC	CASSPTPNYGYTF
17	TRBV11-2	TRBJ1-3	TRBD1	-	TGTGCCAGCAGAAGAACGACAGACAGGGGACCTGGAAACACCATATATTTT	CASRRTTDRGPGNTIYF
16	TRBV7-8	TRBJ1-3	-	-	TGTGCCAGCAGCCAATATGGGGGAAACAGGGAAAACACCATATATTTT	CASSQYGGNRENTIYF
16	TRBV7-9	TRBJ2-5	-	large	TGTGCCAGCGTCCCCAGAGGGAGGGGGCGACAAGAGACCCAGTACTTC	CASVPRGRGRQETQYF
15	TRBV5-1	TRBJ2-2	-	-	TGCGCCAGCAGCTTCTCGGGGATCGGCACCGGGGAGCTGTTTTTT	CASSFSGIGTGELFF
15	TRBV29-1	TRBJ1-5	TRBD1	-	TGCAGCGTGATATTGGGACAGGCTAGCAATCAGCCCCAGCATTTT	CSVILGQASNQPQHF
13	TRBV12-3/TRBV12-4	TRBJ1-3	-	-	TGTGCCAGCAGTCTCCAGTCAGCAAACACCATATATTTT	CASSLQSANTIYF
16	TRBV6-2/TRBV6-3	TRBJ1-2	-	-	TGTGCCAGCAGCCCCAGGGGAACCGGGGAAGACTATGGCTACACCTTC	CASSPRGTGEDYGYTF
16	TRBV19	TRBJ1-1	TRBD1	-	TGTGCCAGTAGTGTTATACCGGGACAGTTGAACACTGAAGCTTTCTTT	CASSVIPGQLNTEAFF
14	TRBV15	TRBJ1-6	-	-	TGTGCCACCAAGGCACTTAACTCGAATTCACCCCTCCACTTT	CATKALNSNSPLHF
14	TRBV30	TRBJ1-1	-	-	TGTGCCTGGAGTTGGGCCACGCCGGGCACTGAAGCTTTCTTT	CAWSWATPGTEAFF
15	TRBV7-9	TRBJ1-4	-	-	TGTGCCAGCAGCTTAGCATTGCCGGGAGAGGAAAAACTGTTTTTT	CASSLALPGEEKLFF
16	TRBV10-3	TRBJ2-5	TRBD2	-	TGTGCCATCAGTGAGTTTCAAGCGGGAGTCGGAGAGACCCAGTACTTC	CAISEFQAGVGETQYF